The entry that follows covers one TCR beta chain sequence. Its antigen is not known. These data are taken from a study of cytomegalovirus exposure and HLA in healthy donors. Study-wide background: A data release that came early held 80 million or so unique TCRs from HLA-typed donors.

Trimming took 6 bases from V and 6 from J; bases not matched to a gene: 5. The CDR3 runs 14 residues. The germline CDR1 and CDR2 sequences are MNHNS and SASEGT. Study-wide findings and caveats: Published work reported that the classifier diagnosed cytomegalovirus status with high specificity and sensitivity.

PCR involved 60 Vbeta and 13 Jbeta primers. TCRdb keeps only in-frame clones here, not all; method: immunoSEQ multiplex PCR. The sample has some 160,000 clones, around 80% seen once; the top ten hold roughly 4%. The chain has TRBV6-1 and TRBJ1-4, with TRBD1 identical over 9 bases. The material sequenced was PBMCs. The sequence was obtained from a woman aged 40 to 49 in good health and CMV-seropositive. The CDR3 reads CASSKTGGYEKLFF. The DNA of the CDR3 is TGTGCCAGCAGCAAGACAGGGGGGTATGAAAAACTGTTTTTT.